This TCR beta chain stems from a study of T cell responses to AZD1222 COVID-19 vaccine. General study points: The study found Spike-specific TCR breadth and depth rose after two AZD1222 doses. Among spike-specific TCRs, nearly half reportedly target unmutated variant regions.

The method was immunoSEQ multiplex PCR; TCRdb's version includes in-frame clones alone and lacks a portion of them. Of about 140,000 clones in the sample, about 90% were seen once. The germline V gene has CDR1 SGHTA and CDR2 FQGNSA. The CDR3 loop spans 13 amino acids. Analyses pooled second doses at about 4 or about 12 weeks. Concerning this clone: Its antigen is unidentified.

This sequence was found in an adult who received the AZD1222 COVID-19 vaccine. The sequenced sample was peripheral blood, obtained 28 days after the second AZD1222 dose. The chain combines TRBV7-2 with TRBJ1-2; D is perhaps TRBD1 (5 bases). CDR3 nucleotide sequence: TGTAGCGTGTCGGGGCCAGCTAACTATGGCTACACCTTC. Residues: CSVSGPANYGYTF.